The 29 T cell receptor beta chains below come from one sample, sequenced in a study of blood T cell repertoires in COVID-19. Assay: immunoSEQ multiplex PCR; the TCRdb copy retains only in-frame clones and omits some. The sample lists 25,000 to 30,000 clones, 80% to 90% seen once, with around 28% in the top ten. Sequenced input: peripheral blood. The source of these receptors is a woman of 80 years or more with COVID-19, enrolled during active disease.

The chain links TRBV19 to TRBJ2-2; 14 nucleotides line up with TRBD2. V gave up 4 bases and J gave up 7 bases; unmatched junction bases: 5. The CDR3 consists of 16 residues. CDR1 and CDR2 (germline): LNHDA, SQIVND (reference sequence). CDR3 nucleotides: TGTGCCAGTAGTACCGGGACTAGCGGGGGTATCGGGGAGCTGTTTTTT. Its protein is CASSTGTSGGIGELFF.

In DNA form, the CDR3 reads TGTGCCAGCAGGTCTGACAGGGACAATCAGCCCCAGCATTTT. Protein product: CASRSDRDNQPQHF. The chain uses TRBV6-1 and TRBJ1-5; TRBD1 matches 7 bases. The V gene end was trimmed by 6 bases and the J gene end by 3 bases; junction bases not matched to a gene: 5. This CDR3 comprises 14 residues. Germline CDR1 is MNHNS and CDR2 is SASEGT.

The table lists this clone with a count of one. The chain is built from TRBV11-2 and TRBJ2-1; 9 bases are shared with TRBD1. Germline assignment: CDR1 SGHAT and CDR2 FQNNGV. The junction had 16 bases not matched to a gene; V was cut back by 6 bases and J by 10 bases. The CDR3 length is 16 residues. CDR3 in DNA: TGTGCCAGCAGGCTGCGGCCGGGACAGGGAGATACGGAGCAGTTCTTC. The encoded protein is CASRLRPGQGDTEQFF.

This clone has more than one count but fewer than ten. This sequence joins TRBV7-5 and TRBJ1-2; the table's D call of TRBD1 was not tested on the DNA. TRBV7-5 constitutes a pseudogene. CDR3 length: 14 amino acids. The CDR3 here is CARWDQGFNYGYTF. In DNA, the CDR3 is TGTGCCAGATGGGATCAGGGATTTAACTATGGCTACACCTTC.

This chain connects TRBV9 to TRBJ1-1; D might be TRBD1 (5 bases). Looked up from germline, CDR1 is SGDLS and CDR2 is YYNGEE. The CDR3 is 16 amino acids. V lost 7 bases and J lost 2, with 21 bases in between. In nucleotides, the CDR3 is TGTGCCAGCCGTTTAAGCCCGGGACTCGAAAACACTGAAGCTTTCTTT. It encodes CASRLSPGLENTEAFF.

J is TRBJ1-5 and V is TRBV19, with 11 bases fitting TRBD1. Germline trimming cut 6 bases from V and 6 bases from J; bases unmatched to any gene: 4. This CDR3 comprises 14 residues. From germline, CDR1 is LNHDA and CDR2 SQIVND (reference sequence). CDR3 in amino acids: CASRDRGQVQPQHF. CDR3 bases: TGTGCCAGTAGGGACAGGGGGCAGGTTCAGCCCCAGCATTTT.

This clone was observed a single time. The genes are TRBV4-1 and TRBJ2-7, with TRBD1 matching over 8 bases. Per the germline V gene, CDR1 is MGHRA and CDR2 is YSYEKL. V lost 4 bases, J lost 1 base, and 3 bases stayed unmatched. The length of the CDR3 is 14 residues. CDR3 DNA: TGCGCCAGCAGCCTCGGACAGGGATCCTACGAGCAGTACTTC. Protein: CASSLGQGSYEQYF.

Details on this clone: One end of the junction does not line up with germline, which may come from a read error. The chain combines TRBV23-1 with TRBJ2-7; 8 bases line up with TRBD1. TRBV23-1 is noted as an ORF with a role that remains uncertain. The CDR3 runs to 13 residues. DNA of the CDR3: TGCGCCAGCAGTCAACACCGGGACAGGTTCCCCCCCTTC. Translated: CASSQHRDRFPPF.

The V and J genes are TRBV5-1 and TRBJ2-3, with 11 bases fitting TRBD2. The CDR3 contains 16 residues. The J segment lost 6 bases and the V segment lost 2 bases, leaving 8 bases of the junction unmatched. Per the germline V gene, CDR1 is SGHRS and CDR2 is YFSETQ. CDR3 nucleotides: TGCGCCAGCAGCTTAGGTCTTAGCGGGGGGGGCGATACGCAGTATTTT. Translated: CASSLGLSGGGDTQYF. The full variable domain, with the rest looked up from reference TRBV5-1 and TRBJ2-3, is KAGVTQTPRYLIKTRGQQVTLSCSPISGHRSVSWYQQTPGQGLQFLFEYFSETQRNKGNFPGRFSGRQFSNSRSEMNVSTLELGDSALYLCASSLGLSGGGDTQYFGPGTRLTVL.

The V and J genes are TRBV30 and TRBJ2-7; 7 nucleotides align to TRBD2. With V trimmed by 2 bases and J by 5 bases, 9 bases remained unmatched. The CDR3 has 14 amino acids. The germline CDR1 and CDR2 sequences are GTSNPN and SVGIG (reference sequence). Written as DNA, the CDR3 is TGTGCCTGGAGTTTTGGTGGGGGAGGGAACGAGCAGTACTTC. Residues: CAWSFGGGGNEQYF.

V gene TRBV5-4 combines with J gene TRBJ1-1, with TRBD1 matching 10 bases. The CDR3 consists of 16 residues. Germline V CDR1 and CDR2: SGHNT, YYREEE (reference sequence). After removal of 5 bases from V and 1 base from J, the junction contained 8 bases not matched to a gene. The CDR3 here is CASSLPGTGANTEAFF. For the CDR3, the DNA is TGTGCCAGCAGTCTACCCGGGACAGGGGCGAACACTGAAGCTTTCTTT.

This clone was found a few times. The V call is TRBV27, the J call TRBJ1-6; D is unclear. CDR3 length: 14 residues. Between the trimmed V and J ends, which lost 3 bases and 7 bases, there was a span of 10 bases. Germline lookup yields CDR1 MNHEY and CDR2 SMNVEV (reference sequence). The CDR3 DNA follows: TGTGCCAGCAGTTTTGGTCAAGCAAATTCACCCCTCCACTTT. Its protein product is CASSFGQANSPLHF.

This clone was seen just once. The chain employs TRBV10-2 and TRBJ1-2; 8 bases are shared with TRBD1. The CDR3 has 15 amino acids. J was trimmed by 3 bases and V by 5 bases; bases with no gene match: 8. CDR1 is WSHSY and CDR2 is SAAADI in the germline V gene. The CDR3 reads CASSNRQGMDYGYTF. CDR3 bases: TGCGCCAGCAGTAACCGACAGGGGATGGACTATGGCTACACCTTC.

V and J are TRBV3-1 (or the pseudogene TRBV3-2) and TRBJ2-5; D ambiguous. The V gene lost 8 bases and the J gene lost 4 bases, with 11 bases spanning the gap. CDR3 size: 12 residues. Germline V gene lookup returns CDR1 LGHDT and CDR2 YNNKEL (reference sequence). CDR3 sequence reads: CASSPSGETQYF. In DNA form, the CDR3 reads TGTGCCAGCTCCCCCTCCGGAGAGACCCAGTACTTC.

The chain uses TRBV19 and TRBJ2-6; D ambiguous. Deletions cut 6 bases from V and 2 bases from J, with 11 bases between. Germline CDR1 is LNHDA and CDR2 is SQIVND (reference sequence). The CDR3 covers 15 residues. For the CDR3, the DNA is TGTGCCAGTAGCTCGAGAGGAACTGGGGCCAACGTCCTGACTTTC. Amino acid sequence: CASSSRGTGANVLTF. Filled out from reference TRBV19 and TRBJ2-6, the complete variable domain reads DGGITQSPKYLFRKEGQNVTLSCEQNLNHDAMYWYRQDPGQGLRLIYYSQIVNDFQKGDIAEGYSVSREKKESFPLTVTSAQKNPTAFYLCASSSRGTGANVLTFGAGSRLTVL.

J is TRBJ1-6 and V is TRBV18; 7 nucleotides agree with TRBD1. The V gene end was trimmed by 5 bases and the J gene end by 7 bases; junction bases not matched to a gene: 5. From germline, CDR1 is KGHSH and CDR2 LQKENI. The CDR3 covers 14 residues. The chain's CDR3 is CASSADRVNSPLHF. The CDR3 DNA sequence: TGTGCCAGCTCAGCCGACAGGGTCAATTCACCCCTCCACTTT.

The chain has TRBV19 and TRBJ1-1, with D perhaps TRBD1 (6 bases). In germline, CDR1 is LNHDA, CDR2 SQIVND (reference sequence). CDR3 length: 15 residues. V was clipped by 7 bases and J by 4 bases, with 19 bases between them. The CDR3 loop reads CASTQNRDRGTEAFF. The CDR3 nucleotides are TGTGCCAGTACCCAAAACAGGGACCGTGGCACTGAAGCTTTCTTT.

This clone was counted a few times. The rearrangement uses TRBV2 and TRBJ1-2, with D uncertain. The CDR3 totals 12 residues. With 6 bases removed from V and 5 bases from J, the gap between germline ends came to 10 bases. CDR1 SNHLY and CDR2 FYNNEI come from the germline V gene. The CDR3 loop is CASRREQYGYTF. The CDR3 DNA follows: TGTGCCAGCAGGAGGGAGCAATATGGCTACACCTTC.

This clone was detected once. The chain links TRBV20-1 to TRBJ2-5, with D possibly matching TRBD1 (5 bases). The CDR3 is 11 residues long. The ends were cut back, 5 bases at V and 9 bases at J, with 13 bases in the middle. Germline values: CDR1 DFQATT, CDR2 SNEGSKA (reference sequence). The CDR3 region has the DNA TGCAGTGCTCGAAAAGGGGAATCCCAGTACTTC. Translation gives CSARKGESQYF.

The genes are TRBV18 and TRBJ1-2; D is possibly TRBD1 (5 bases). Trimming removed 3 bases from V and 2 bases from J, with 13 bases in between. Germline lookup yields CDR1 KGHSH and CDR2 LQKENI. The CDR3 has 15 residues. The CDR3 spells CASSPPVGGNYGYTF. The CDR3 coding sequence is TGTGCCAGCTCACCGCCGGTTGGGGGGAACTATGGCTACACCTTC.

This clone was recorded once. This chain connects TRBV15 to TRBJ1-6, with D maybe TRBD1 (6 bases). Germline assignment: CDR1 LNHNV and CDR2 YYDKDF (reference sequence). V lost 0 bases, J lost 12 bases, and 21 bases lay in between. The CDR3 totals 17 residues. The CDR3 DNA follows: TGTGCCACCAGCAGAGATCTGGGCGGCCAGGGGTTTAAACCCCTCCACTTT. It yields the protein CATSRDLGGQGFKPLHF.

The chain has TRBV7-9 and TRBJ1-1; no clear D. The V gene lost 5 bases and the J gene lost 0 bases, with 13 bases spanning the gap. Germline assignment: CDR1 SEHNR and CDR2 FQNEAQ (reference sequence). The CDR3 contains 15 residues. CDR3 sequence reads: CASSRIRGMNTEAFF. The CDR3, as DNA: TGTGCCAGCAGCCGAATTAGAGGAATGAACACTGAAGCTTTCTTT.

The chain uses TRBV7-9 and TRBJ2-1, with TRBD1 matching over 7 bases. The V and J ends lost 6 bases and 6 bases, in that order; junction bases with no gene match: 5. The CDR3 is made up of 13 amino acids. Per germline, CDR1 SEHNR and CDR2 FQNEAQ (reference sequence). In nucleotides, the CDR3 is TGTGCCAGCAGACCCGACAGGGCCAATGAGCAGTTCTTC. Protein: CASRPDRANEQFF.

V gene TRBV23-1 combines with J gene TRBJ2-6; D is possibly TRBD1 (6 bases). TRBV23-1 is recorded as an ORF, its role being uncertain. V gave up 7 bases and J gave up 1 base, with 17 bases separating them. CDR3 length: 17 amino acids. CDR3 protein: CASIPGQKFSGANVLTF. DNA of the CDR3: TGCGCCAGCATACCCGGACAGAAATTTTCTGGGGCCAACGTCCTGACTTTC.

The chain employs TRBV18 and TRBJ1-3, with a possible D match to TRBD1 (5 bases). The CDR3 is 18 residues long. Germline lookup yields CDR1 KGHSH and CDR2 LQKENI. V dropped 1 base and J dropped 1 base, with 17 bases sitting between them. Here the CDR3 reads CASSPLPITGSSGNTIYF. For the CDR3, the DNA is TGTGCCAGCTCACCACTGCCTATAACAGGATCTTCTGGAAACACCATATATTTT.

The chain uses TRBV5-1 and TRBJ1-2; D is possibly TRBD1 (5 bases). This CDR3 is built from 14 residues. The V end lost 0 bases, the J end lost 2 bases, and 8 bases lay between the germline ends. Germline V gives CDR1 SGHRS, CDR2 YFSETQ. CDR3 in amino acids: CASSLAGGNYGYTF. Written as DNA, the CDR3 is TGCGCCAGCAGCTTGGCCGGGGGAAACTATGGCTACACCTTC. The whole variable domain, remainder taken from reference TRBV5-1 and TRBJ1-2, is KAGVTQTPRYLIKTRGQQVTLSCSPISGHRSVSWYQQTPGQGLQFLFEYFSETQRNKGNFPGRFSGRQFSNSRSEMNVSTLELGDSALYLCASSLAGGNYGYTFGSGTRLTVV.

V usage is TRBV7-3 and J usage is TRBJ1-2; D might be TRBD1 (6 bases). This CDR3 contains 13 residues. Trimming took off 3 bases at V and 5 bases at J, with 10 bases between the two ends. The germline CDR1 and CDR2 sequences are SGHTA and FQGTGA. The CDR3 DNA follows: TGTGCCAGCAGCTTTGGACAGAGATATGGCTACACCTTC. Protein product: CASSFGQRYGYTF.

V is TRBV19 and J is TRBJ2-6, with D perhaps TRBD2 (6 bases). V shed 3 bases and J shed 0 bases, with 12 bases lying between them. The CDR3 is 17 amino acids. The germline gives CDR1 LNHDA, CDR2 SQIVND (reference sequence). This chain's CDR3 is CASSMDLGGSGANVLTF. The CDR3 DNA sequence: TGTGCCAGTAGTATGGATTTGGGGGGCTCTGGGGCCAACGTCCTGACTTTC.

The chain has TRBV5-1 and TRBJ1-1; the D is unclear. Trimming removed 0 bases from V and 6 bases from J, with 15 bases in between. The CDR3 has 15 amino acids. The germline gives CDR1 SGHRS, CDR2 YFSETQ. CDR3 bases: TGCGCCAGCAGCTTGGCGACACCAGCTGTATCTGAAGCTTTCTTT. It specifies CASSLATPAVSEAFF.